The 23 T cell receptor beta chains below all came from one sample that was sequenced in a study of T cell repertoires in cytomegalovirus infection. TCRdb used MiXCR to reprocess the reads, holding one entry per CDR3 protein. Found here are some 800,000 distinct CDR3 sequences, approximately 29% of them singletons; the top ten hold 9.5% to 15%. Their antigens remain unidentified. The source material was cultured CD8+ T cells from PBMCs, sampled from culture after CMV antigen stimulation. The receptor set was obtained from a human donor in good health (CMV status not recorded). Some clones in this sample may be carry-over from other donors' samples.

V usage is TRBV7-4 and J usage is TRBJ1-1, with D hard to call. Germline CDR1 and CDR2: SGHVT and SQSDAQ. This CDR3 has 15 residues. The V end lost 5 bases, the J end lost 3 bases, and 16 bases lay between the germline ends. CDR3 loop: CASSRAEGKHTEAFF. CDR3 bases: TGTGCCAGCAGCCGGGCGGAGGGTAAACACACTGAAGCTTTCTTT.

V is TRBV9 and J is TRBJ2-3; 10 nucleotides agree with TRBD2. Germline trimming cut 4 bases from V and 2 bases from J; bases unmatched to any gene: 7. Germline V lookup: CDR1 SGDLS, CDR2 YYNGEE. The length of the CDR3 is 16 residues. The CDR3 nucleotides read TGTGCCAGCAGCCCGCGACTAGCGGGCTACACAGATACGCAGTATTTT. Protein sequence: CASSPRLAGYTDTQYF.

This chain joins TRBV23-1 and TRBJ2-5; perhaps TRBD1 as D (5 bases). TRBV23-1 is placed among ORFs of uncertain function. The CDR3 consists of 12 residues. V was shortened by 5 bases and J by 3 bases, with 7 bases between the two germline ends. Here the CDR3 reads CASSEGEETQYF. CDR3 nucleotide sequence: TGCGCCAGCAGTGAAGGGGAAGAGACCCAGTACTTC.

This clonotype came up a few times. This chain uses TRBV4-1 with TRBJ2-3, with 15 bases fitting TRBD2. This CDR3 comprises 19 residues. In germline, CDR1 is MGHRA, CDR2 YSYEKL. The V segment lost 1 base and the J segment 2 bases; nucleotides outside the gene matches: 7. The chain's CDR3 is CASSQVGLAGGSHTDTQYF. The CDR3 nucleotides are TGCGCCAGCAGCCAAGTAGGACTAGCGGGGGGGTCTCACACAGATACGCAGTATTTT.

The V gene is TRBV6-6, the J gene TRBJ1-6, with unresolved D. Germline CDR1 and CDR2: MNHNY and SVGAGI (reference sequence). V was trimmed by 0 bases and J by 7 bases, leaving 7 bases between them. The CDR3 extends over 14 amino acids. The CDR3 coding sequence is TGTGCCAGCAGTTACTCGCTAGGGAATTCACCCCTCCACTTT. This gives the protein CASSYSLGNSPLHF.

This clonotype was detected only a few times. The chain has TRBV20-1 and TRBJ2-7; TRBD1 matches at 7 bases. This CDR3 spans 13 amino acids. Trimming at V came to 4 bases and at J to 7 bases, leaving 10 bases not matched to a gene. The germline V gene encodes CDR1 DFQATT and CDR2 SNEGSKA (reference sequence). The CDR3 DNA is TGCAGTGCTACTTGGGACAGTTCCTGGGAGCAGTACTTC. Translation gives CSATWDSSWEQYF.

This clonotype was observed a handful of times. At one end the junction does not follow the germline gene, possibly because of a read error. The V and J genes are TRBV7-6 and TRBJ1-2; TRBD1 might be the D (5 bases). This CDR3 has 16 residues. In germline, CDR1 is SGHVS, CDR2 FNYEAQ. The CDR3 sequence: CASSLETDRPNYGYTF. In DNA form, the CDR3 reads TGTGCCAGCAGCTTAGAGACCGACAGACCTAACTACGGCTACACCTTC.

The DNA of the CDR3 is TGTGCCAGCAGCTTAGGGACTAGCGGGGGGAACTACAATGAGCAGTTCTTC. Protein: CASSLGTSGGNYNEQFF. The chain links TRBV7-9 to TRBJ2-1; 14 bases map to TRBD2. Germline loops: CDR1 SEHNR, CDR2 FQNEAQ (reference sequence). V was pared by 1 base and J by 3 bases, with 2 bases of the junction left unmatched. The CDR3 extends over 17 amino acids.

There are a few counts of this clonotype. The genes are TRBV5-5 and TRBJ2-1; weak D call: TRBD2 (5 bases). V was pared by 2 bases and J by 3 bases, with 12 bases between. Germline V gene data show CDR1 as SGHKS and CDR2 as YYEKEE (reference sequence). CDR3 length: 15 amino acids. CDR3 in DNA: TGTGCCAGCAGCTTTTCTTCCCGGGGCTACAATGAGCAGTTCTTC. This codes for CASSFSSRGYNEQFF.

V usage is TRBV7-9 and J usage is TRBJ1-5, with TRBD1 as a possible D gene (6 bases). This CDR3 comprises 13 residues. CDR1 is SEHNR and CDR2 is FQNEAQ in the germline V gene (reference sequence). The V end was cut by 5 bases, the J end by 6 bases, with 11 bases between. The CDR3 sequence is CASSGGGGQPQHF. The CDR3 DNA sequence: TGTGCCAGCAGCGGGGGCGGGGGTCAGCCCCAGCATTTT.

The chain carries TRBV4-3 and TRBJ2-1; D remains unclear. Trimming cost V 2 bases and J 6 bases, with 17 bases left between them. This CDR3 contains 16 residues. The germline V gene encodes CDR1 LGHNA and CDR2 YSLEER. In DNA form, the CDR3 reads TGCGCCAGCAGCCAACGGGTCGGTCAGACCCCCAATGAGCAGTTCTTC. Amino acid sequence: CASSQRVGQTPNEQFF.

The chain combines TRBV27 with TRBJ2-2; D may correspond to TRBD1 or TRBD2 (5 bases each). Germline V gene data show CDR1 as MNHEY and CDR2 as SMNVEV (reference sequence). Trimming cost V 0 bases and J 6 bases, with 14 bases left between them. This CDR3 has 16 amino acids. The CDR3 bases are TGTGCCAGCAGTTTATCAAGATGGCAGGGAGCCGGGGAGCTGTTTTTT. Its translation: CASSLSRWQGAGELFF.

The chain combines TRBV7-9 with TRBJ2-1; 8 bases line up with TRBD1. There are 15 residues in the CDR3. Per germline, CDR1 SEHNR and CDR2 FQNEAQ (reference sequence). Germline trimming cut 7 bases from V and 7 bases from J; bases unmatched to any gene: 12. The CDR3 reads CASTLKDRAGNEQFF. CDR3 coding DNA: TGTGCCAGCACCCTTAAGGACAGGGCGGGGAATGAGCAGTTCTTC.

V gene TRBV28 combines with J gene TRBJ1-2; D gene unclear. The CDR3 consists of 12 residues. V shed 5 bases and J shed 5 bases, with 9 bases lying between them. Germline V gene sequence: CDR1 MDHEN, CDR2 SYDVKM. CDR3 residues: CASSPNLYGYTF. In DNA form, the CDR3 reads TGTGCCAGCAGTCCGAACTTATATGGCTACACCTTC.

This clonotype was detected only a few times. The chain combines TRBV12-3 or TRBV12-4 with TRBJ1-1; no definite D call. The CDR3 contains 14 residues. V lost 5 bases, J lost 3 bases, and 13 bases lay in between. Written as DNA, the CDR3 is TGTGCCAGCAGTCCCGCCATGGGCGACACTGAAGCTTTCTTT. Encoded protein: CASSPAMGDTEAFF.

The chain links TRBV2 to TRBJ2-1, with D possibly matching TRBD1 (5 bases). In germline, CDR1 is SNHLY, CDR2 FYNNEI. This CDR3 is 15 amino acids long. Trimming removed 8 bases at V and 0 bases at J, with 14 bases between. CDR3 amino acids: CASPRVDTSYNEQFF. DNA of the CDR3: TGTGCCAGCCCCAGGGTTGACACCTCCTACAATGAGCAGTTCTTC.

In this sample, this clonotype turned up once. V usage is TRBV27 and J usage is TRBJ1-6; 7 positions agree with TRBD1. The CDR3 contains 14 residues. CDR1 is MNHEY, CDR2 SMNVEV, per germline (reference sequence). The V segment lost 6 bases and the J segment 8 bases; nucleotides outside the gene matches: 7. CDR3 DNA: TGTGCCAGCAGACCCCAGGGGGGGGATTCACCCCTCCACTTT. It is translated as CASRPQGGDSPLHF.

V is TRBV6-2 or TRBV6-3 and J is TRBJ2-1, with 14 bases fitting TRBD2. Germline assignment: CDR1 MNHEY and CDR2 SVGEGT. The junction had 8 bases not matched to a gene; V was cut back by 4 bases and J by 9 bases. The CDR3 consists of 16 residues. The CDR3 region is CASSSWTSGGQGEQFF. CDR3 nucleotides: TGTGCCAGCAGTTCGTGGACTAGCGGGGGGCAGGGTGAGCAGTTCTTC.

This clonotype was seen ten or more times. The gene calls are TRBV7-6 and TRBJ2-3, with D unclear. V was shortened by 4 bases and J by 0 bases, with 11 bases between the two germline ends. The V gene's germline CDR1 is SGHVS and CDR2 FNYEAQ. The CDR3 runs 15 residues. The DNA of the CDR3 is TGTGCCAGCAGCTCCGACGGGTCTAGCACAGATACGCAGTATTTT. Translated, it gives CASSSDGSSTDTQYF.

The V and J genes are TRBV4-1 and TRBJ1-5; D not certain. V dropped 2 bases and J dropped 2 bases, with 7 bases sitting between them. The length of the CDR3 is 14 residues. CDR1 and CDR2 from the germline V gene are MGHRA and YSYEKL. For the CDR3, the DNA is TGCGCCAGCAGCCAAAAAGGAGGCAATCAGCCCCAGCATTTT. Amino acid sequence: CASSQKGGNQPQHF.

This rearrangement joins TRBV12-3 or TRBV12-4 to TRBJ2-1; D perhaps matches TRBD2 (6 bases). V was pared by 6 bases and J by 9 bases, with 15 bases between. The CDR3 covers 13 residues. This chain's CDR3 is CASSEGLLREQFF. The DNA of the CDR3 is TGTGCCAGCAGCGAGGGACTCCTACGTGAGCAGTTCTTC.

This clonotype was picked up many times. This chain uses TRBV12-3 or TRBV12-4 with TRBJ1-4; TRBD1 aligns across 7 bases. J was trimmed by 8 bases and V by 2 bases; bases with no gene match: 8. CDR3 length equals 15 residues. The CDR3 DNA reads as TGTGCCAGCAGTTTACGGACAGGCTGGGGGGAAAAACTGTTTTTT. Translation gives CASSLRTGWGEKLFF.

This chain connects TRBV5-1 to TRBJ1-1, with TRBD1 as a possible D gene (5 bases). The CDR3 length is 12 residues. Deletions cut 5 bases from V and 5 bases from J, with 10 bases between. Per germline, CDR1 SGHRS and CDR2 YFSETQ. The CDR3 spells CASRERGTEAFF. CDR3 DNA sequence: TGCGCCAGCAGGGAGAGGGGAACTGAAGCTTTCTTT.